There are many counts of the clone carrying this T cell receptor (beta chain). Its antigen is still unknown. A second PCR, run for roughly 7 to 11 cycles, used a sample-barcoded 5' primer plus a J-beta primer mix. Each cDNA molecule was tagged by a template-switch adaptor that had 12 random nucleotides. From the 5' RACE reads, TCRdb called clonotypes with MiXCR, one entry per CDR3 protein. The table includes hundreds of thousands of distinct CDR3 sequences, more than 45% detected once. The V and J ends lost 3 bases and 8 bases, in that order; junction bases with no gene match: 11. Germline V gene sequence: CDR1 KGHDR, CDR2 SFDVKD. The CDR3 spans 16 residues. Sample donors were healthy Caucasian individuals that came from Russia, aged roughly 6 to 100. Total RNA extraction produced at least 5.5 micrograms (per sample) for the study. The sample is drawn from a study of blood T cells in healthy people across ages. Regarding the study as a whole: Unsorted PBMCs blocked a conclusive comparison of naive and antigen-experienced cells.

This clonotype was sampled from a woman of 80 years or more in good health. The chain employs TRBV24-1 and TRBJ2-1; 8 bases match TRBD2. The sequencing sample was made of blood. The CDR3 sequence: CATSDPVSGSLDEQFF. CDR3 in DNA: TGTGCCACCAGTGATCCCGTCAGCGGGAGTCTGGATGAGCAGTTCTTC.